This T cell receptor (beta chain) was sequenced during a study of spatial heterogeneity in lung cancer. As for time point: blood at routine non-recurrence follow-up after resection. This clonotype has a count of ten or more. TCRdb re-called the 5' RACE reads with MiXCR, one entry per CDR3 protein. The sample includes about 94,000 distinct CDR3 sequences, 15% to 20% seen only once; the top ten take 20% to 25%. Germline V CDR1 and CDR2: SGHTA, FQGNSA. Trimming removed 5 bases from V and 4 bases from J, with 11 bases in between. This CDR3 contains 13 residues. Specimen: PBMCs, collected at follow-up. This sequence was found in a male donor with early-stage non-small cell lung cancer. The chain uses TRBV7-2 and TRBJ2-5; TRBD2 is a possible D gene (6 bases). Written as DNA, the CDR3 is TGTGCCAGCAGCACGCGGGACGGAGAGACCCAGTACTTC. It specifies CASSTRDGETQYF.